Presented here are 15 T cell receptor beta chains from one specimen sequenced in a study of identical twins. TCRdb analysed the 5' RACE reads with MiXCR anew, one entry per CDR3 protein. The sample shows 400,000 to 550,000 distinct CDR3 sequences, around 24% of them seen only once. These same data were also listed under a study on T cells expressing NK-cell markers.

What was sequenced was CD4+ T cells sorted from blood. Receptors were obtained from a young woman in good health.

At least ten counts were recorded for this clonotype. J is TRBJ1-3 and V is TRBV6-1; D is unresolved. Germline assignment: CDR1 MNHNS and CDR2 SASEGT. The V end was cut by 6 bases, the J end by 2 bases, with 14 bases between. The CDR3 spans 15 residues. The CDR3 DNA reads TGTGCCAGCAGGGATCGTGGGTCGCCTGGAAACACCATATATTTT. Its protein is CASRDRGSPGNTIYF.

This clonotype appeared a few times. The chain couples TRBV10-2 to TRBJ2-3, with 11 bases lining up with TRBD2. This CDR3 contains 20 residues. From germline, CDR1 is WSHSY and CDR2 SAAADI. With 3 bases clipped from V and 2 bases from J, the junction kept 16 bases outside the gene matches. CDR3 sequence reads: CASSDPAGLAGGLFTDTQYF. Here the CDR3 DNA reads TGCGCCAGCAGTGACCCGGCGGGGCTAGCGGGGGGCTTATTCACAGATACGCAGTATTTT.

The chain recombines TRBV20-1 with TRBJ1-4; D not resolved. Trimming stripped 0 bases from V and 7 bases from J, with 6 bases between. The CDR3 has 12 amino acids. CDR1 and CDR2 from the germline V gene are DFQATT and SNEGSKA (reference sequence). The CDR3 reads CSARDDGEKLFF. CDR3 coding DNA: TGCAGTGCTAGAGACGACGGTGAAAAACTGTTTTTT.

The chain couples TRBV30 to TRBJ2-3, with TRBD2 as a possible D gene (6 bases). This CDR3 has 13 amino acids. Trimming pared 0 bases from V and 8 bases from J, leaving 12 bases between. Germline values: CDR1 GTSNPN, CDR2 SVGIG (reference sequence). CDR3 sequence reads: CAWSVLASGTQYF. Here the CDR3 DNA reads TGTGCCTGGAGTGTACTAGCCAGCGGTACGCAGTATTTT.

This clonotype has more than one count but fewer than ten. This rearrangement joins TRBV7-2 to TRBJ1-2; no definite D call. The germline V gene encodes CDR1 SGHTA and CDR2 FQGNSA. V lost 2 bases, J lost 1 base, and 8 bases lay in between. CDR3 size: 14 residues. The CDR3 protein is CASSLLGSNYGYTF. DNA of the CDR3: TGTGCCAGCAGCTTATTGGGCAGTAACTATGGCTACACCTTC.

Written as DNA, the CDR3 is TGTGCCAGCAGCTTCTCGGGTACCATATCCTACAATGAGCAGTTCTTC. Amino acids: CASSFSGTISYNEQFF. V gene TRBV7-2 combines with J gene TRBJ2-1; D remains unclear. The germline CDR1 and CDR2 sequences are SGHTA and FQGNSA. The CDR3 extends over 16 amino acids. V lost 3 bases and J lost 1, with 13 bases in between.

The rearrangement joins TRBV12-3 or TRBV12-4 to TRBJ1-4; no clear D. CDR3 length: 14 amino acids. V was pared by 7 bases and J by 7 bases, with 16 bases between. The CDR3 is CASTAAAWGEKLFF. CDR3 DNA: TGTGCCAGCACTGCGGCCGCCTGGGGTGAAAAACTGTTTTTT.

This clonotype was picked up many times. The CDR3 DNA reads as TGTGCCAGCAGCCAAGGGAGTCAGCAACCAGAGACCCAGTACTTC. Its translation is CASSQGSQQPETQYF. The V call is TRBV4-2, the J call TRBJ2-5; D gene ambiguous. The V end was cut by 1 base, the J end by 4 bases, with 13 bases between. The CDR3 runs to 15 residues. Germline CDR1 LGHNA, CDR2 YNFKEQ.

The J gene is TRBJ2-1, the V gene TRBV4-3, with a weak D call TRBD1 (5 bases). Germline V CDR1 and CDR2: LGHNA, YSLEER. The CDR3 extends over 16 amino acids. Deletions cut 2 bases from V and 4 bases from J, with 15 bases between. For the CDR3, the DNA is TGCGCCAGCAGCCAACAGGGCGCCCTGGGATACAATGAGCAGTTCTTC. This translates into CASSQQGALGYNEQFF.

The rearrangement joins TRBV7-2 to TRBJ2-7; TRBD2 matches at 9 bases. With V trimmed by 3 bases and J by 0 bases, 3 bases remained unmatched. This CDR3 comprises 15 residues. Germline assignment: CDR1 SGHTA and CDR2 FQGNSA. The CDR3 region has the DNA TGTGCCAGCAGCTTGGCTAGCGGGACCTCCTACGAGCAGTACTTC. Protein sequence: CASSLASGTSYEQYF.

This sequence joins TRBV5-1 and TRBJ1-1, with D unclear. Looked up from germline, CDR1 is SGHRS and CDR2 is YFSETQ. Trimming took off 0 bases at V and 0 bases at J, with 9 bases between the two ends. CDR3 length equals 15 residues. CDR3 nucleotide sequence: TGCGCCAGCAGCTTGGATCCGAATATGAACACTGAAGCTTTCTTT. Encoded protein: CASSLDPNMNTEAFF.

The chain has TRBV20-1 and TRBJ2-1, with a possible D match to TRBD2 (6 bases). CDR1 is DFQATT and CDR2 is SNEGSKA in the germline V gene (reference sequence). V lost 5 bases and J lost 7, with 12 bases in between. The length of the CDR3 is 12 residues. CDR3: CSAGGGGNEQFF. CDR3 DNA sequence: TGCAGTGCTGGGGGTGGGGGGAATGAGCAGTTCTTC.

This clonotype was recorded a few times. The V and J genes are TRBV20-1 and TRBJ2-1; 7 bases are a match to TRBD1. V shed 0 bases and J 14 bases; nucleotides not matched to a gene: 7. The CDR3 covers 12 residues. Germline V CDR1 and CDR2: DFQATT, SNEGSKA (reference sequence). The CDR3 here is CSARDRPTGEFF. CDR3 DNA sequence: TGCAGTGCTAGAGATCGTCCCACAGGGGAGTTCTTC.

This clonotype was observed at least ten times. The CDR3 loop is CASSLVLPGTGELFF. The CDR3, as DNA: TGCGCCAGCAGCTTGGTACTACCGGGTACCGGGGAGCTGTTTTTT. The chain uses TRBV5-1 and TRBJ2-2; the D is unclear. This CDR3 spans 15 amino acids. The V end lost 0 bases, the J end lost 5 bases, and 11 bases lay between the germline ends. CDR1 SGHRS and CDR2 YFSETQ come from the germline V gene.

This clonotype occurred a few times. The chain has TRBV25-1 and TRBJ2-7; 7 bases align to TRBD1. The trim removed 4 bases at V and 7 bases at J, leaving 13 bases unmatched. The V gene's germline CDR1 is MGHDK and CDR2 SYGVNS. This CDR3 is built from 15 residues. CDR3 nucleotide sequence: TGTGCCAGCAGTGGTGGGATACAGGGGTCTCGGGAGCAGTACTTC. It codes for CASSGGIQGSREQYF.